This TCR beta chain emerged from a study of T cells after yellow fever vaccination (dated by TCRdb to the late 2010s). Background on the whole study: Libraries from fractions with low cell numbers were prepared with the SMART-Seq v4 Ultra Low Input RNA kit. To track T-cell clones before and after primary and booster YFV17D yellow fever vaccination, bulk TCR alpha and beta repertoires were sequenced longitudinally. The cohort comprised two healthy male donors, one aged 18 to 29 and one aged 30 to 39 years. Blood was collected at multiple timepoints before and after primary and secondary immunization, and bulk PBMC replicates and cell subsets were isolated. The paper's findings and limits, for the study overall: The study included only a couple of donors, which limits how far the findings can be generalized. Most clones expanded after primary vaccination were re-detected after the booster (around 96% of CD4 and about 88% of CD8), suggesting broad memory maintenance. A small fraction of clonotypes showed up in both the CD4 and CD8 compartments, probably as a result of convergent recombination. The secondary T-cell response was found to be weaker but faster than the primary response, with a peak reached on day 5 rather than on day 15. Computational filtering was needed because FACS-sorted repertoires could contain abundant contaminating clonotypes from the bulk population.

This clonotype was seen only a few times. The specificity of this receptor is unknown. No much larger clone exists at a distance of one base, and base qualities are not known. TCR cDNA was made using 5'RACE template switching, a step that added a universal primer site and unique molecular identifiers. Priming of cDNA synthesis was performed from both the TCR alpha and TCR beta constant segments. Libraries were amplified in two PCR steps, with sample barcodes and sequencing adapters added in the second step. Sequencing of the libraries was done on either Illumina HiSeq 2500 (2x100 bp) or NovaSeq (2x150 bp). As for the authors' bioinformatics: Demultiplexing of reads and collapsing into UMI consensus sequences were performed with MIGEC, and V(D)J alignment was carried out with MiXCR. Vaccine-responding clonotypes were defined with edgeR using replicate PBMC samples, requiring FDR below 0.01 and a log2 fold change above 5 up to day 15. Bulk clonotypes were assigned CD4 or CD8 identity according to which sequenced CD4 or CD8 repertoire held them at higher abundance. TCRdb reprocessed the public reads (quality trimming at Q25 with fastp, clone calling with MiXCR) and kept in-frame beta chains. Every entry covers one CDR3 protein and lists the most common genes and DNA from its rows. None of the V and J calls come from the authors' own analysis; TCRdb made them. The sample table holds 200,000 or so distinct CDR3 sequences, of which 5.5% to 8.5% were seen once. The top ten clones comprise 1% to 1.2% of the sample.

The treatment or condition label here, explained by the study, means: live attenuated yellow fever vaccine strain. PBMCs were isolated from peripheral blood using a standard Ficoll-Paque protocol. Dynabeads CD4 and CD8 positive selection kits were used to isolate CD4 and CD8 T-cell fractions. TriZol was used to extract RNA from bulk PBMCs, CD4 and CD8 fractions, and dextramer-positive and dextramer-negative fractions. From the germline V gene (reference sequence), CDR1 is LNHNV and CDR2 is YYDKDF. Including cysteine and phenylalanine, the CDR3 has 15 amino acids. The read is trimmed to its CDR3 DNA, 45 bases read in frame from base 1. After removal of 0 bases from V and 11 bases from J, the junction retains 6 bases not matched to a gene.

This clonotype was sampled from a young man who received the YFV17D yellow fever vaccine. The chain employs TRBV15 and TRBJ1-6; 8 bases in the junction line up with TRBD1. The specimen was CD4+ T cells sorted from PBMCs, collected on the day of the yellow fever booster vaccination. The CDR3 reads CATSRDRGQTAPLHF. The DNA reads TGTGCCACCAGCAGAGACAGGGGGCAGACGGCACCCCTCCACTTT.